This TCR beta chain was documented in a study of T cell responses to AZD1222 COVID-19 vaccine. Study-level points and caveats: A reported finding is that nearly half of spike-specific TCRs target unmutated variant regions. Dominant at 160-218 and 743-854, vaccine-associated CD4 TCRs also spanned spike. All repertoire sampling was performed exclusively after the peak T cell response. Donors were chiefly white British, with a greater number of females, and clonal diversity was perhaps underestimated.

The length of the CDR3 is 17 residues. Germline CDR1 and CDR2: MDHEN and SYDVKM. The V segment lost 2 bases and the J segment 7 bases; nucleotides outside the gene matches: 8. Sequencing was performed with immunoSEQ multiplex PCR; in TCRdb, only in-frame clones are kept and a portion is missing. The table lists roughly 180,000 clones, more than 75% of them singletons. Only one count was recorded for this clone. The antigen is unknown. The V gene is TRBV28, the J gene TRBJ1-6, with TRBD1 matching 10 bases. Sequenced here: peripheral blood, sampled on day 0 of MenACWY control vaccination. The sequence derives from an adult in good health. CDR3: CASSLGGQGTKNSPLHF. DNA of the CDR3: TGTGCCAGCAGTTTAGGGGGACAGGGGACGAAAAATTCACCCCTCCACTTT.